The T cell receptor (beta chain) under discussion was sequenced for a study of shared clonotypes between healthy human individuals. Every donor, a Caucasian adult, lived in Nashville, Tennessee. The study's findings and limits: The study generally estimated greater richness for naive than memory subsets.

This clone was seen just once. The antigen remains undetermined. The CDR3 contains 14 residues. Germline CDR1 MDHEN, CDR2 SYDVKM. Trimming stripped 3 bases from V and 1 base from J, with 6 bases between. Method: immunoSEQ multiplex PCR; TCRdb's copy keeps in-frame clones and lacks some. The sample holds about 660,000 clones, approximately 79% seen once. This sequence originates from a woman in her twenties or thirties in good health. Sequencing was carried out using memory CD4+ T cells sorted from blood. The subset: CD45RA-negative fraction. This rearrangement joins TRBV28 to TRBJ2-2, with unresolved D. The CDR3 here is CASSFTGNTGELFF. Written as DNA, the CDR3 is TGTGCCAGCAGTTTTACGGGGAACACCGGGGAGCTGTTTTTT.